Below, 30 T cell receptor beta chains from the same sample are listed, as sequenced in a study of early T cells in non-severe SARS-CoV-2 infection. MiXCR was run by TCRdb on the 5' RACE reads, yielding one entry per CDR3 protein. The sample comprises more than 55,000 distinct CDR3 sequences, roughly 13% of which are singletons, and approximately 4.8% rests with the top ten. Sequencing was carried out using whole blood. The receptors originated from an adult who was a healthcare worker with PCR-confirmed SARS-CoV-2 infection or an uninfected control (not recorded which).

The gene calls are TRBV7-2 and TRBJ1-5; D gene unclear. With 6 bases removed from V and 7 bases from J, the gap between germline ends came to 16 bases. This CDR3 has 14 residues. Germline V lookup: CDR1 SGHTA, CDR2 FQGNSA. The CDR3 DNA reads TGTGCCAGCAGTCCTGAGGGTGTGAGGCAGCCCCAGCATTTT. It specifies CASSPEGVRQPQHF.

This clonotype was picked up a small number of times. The rearrangement joins TRBV20-1 to TRBJ2-4; D not certain. Looked up from germline, CDR1 is DFQATT and CDR2 is SNEGSKA (reference sequence). Trimming stripped 1 base from V and 2 bases from J, with 12 bases between. This CDR3 spans 15 amino acids. The CDR3 DNA is TGCAGTGCTAGAGCATACACCGGGTCCAAAAACATTCAGTACTTC. As protein: CSARAYTGSKNIQYF.

The chain carries TRBV5-5 and TRBJ1-6; D is undetermined. Germline-derived CDR1 and CDR2 are SGHKS and YYEKEE (reference sequence). The germline V and J ends were trimmed by 4 bases and 5 bases, with 13 bases remaining between them. The CDR3 runs to 15 residues. The CDR3 region has the DNA TGTGCCAGCAGCCCGGAAACCTGGGATAATTCACCCCTCCACTTT. As protein: CASSPETWDNSPLHF.

The sample holds many counts of this clonotype. CDR3 coding DNA: TGTGCCAGCAGTTTTGAGGGACAAGCGAACACCGGGGAGCTGTTTTTT. It specifies CASSFEGQANTGELFF. This chain links TRBV12-3 or TRBV12-4 with TRBJ2-2; maybe TRBD1 (6 bases). This CDR3 comprises 16 residues. Trimming took off 3 bases at V and 0 bases at J, with 11 bases between the two ends.

This clonotype was detected ten times or more. V usage is TRBV7-2 and J usage is TRBJ2-1, with 9 bases that match TRBD1. V gave up 5 bases and J gave up 7 bases; unmatched junction bases: 9. This CDR3 has 15 amino acids. CDR1 and CDR2 from the germline V gene are SGHTA and FQGNSA. The CDR3 is CASSVWDRAENEQFF. The CDR3, as DNA: TGTGCCAGCAGCGTATGGGACAGGGCAGAGAATGAGCAGTTCTTC.

There are many counts of this clonotype. The V gene is TRBV7-9, the J gene TRBJ2-3, with 8 bases aligning to TRBD1. The V gene end was trimmed by 5 bases and the J gene end by 4 bases; junction bases not matched to a gene: 8. Germline V lookup: CDR1 SEHNR, CDR2 FQNEAQ (reference sequence). CDR3 length equals 15 residues. CDR3 protein: CASSAGQGGSDTQYF. CDR3 coding DNA: TGTGCCAGCAGCGCAGGACAGGGAGGTTCAGATACGCAGTATTTT.

The table lists this clonotype with many counts. V usage is TRBV12-3 or TRBV12-4 and J usage is TRBJ2-1; a weak D match, TRBD1 (6 bases). V shed 4 bases and J shed 9 bases, with 13 bases lying between them. The CDR3 extends over 13 amino acids. CDR3 sequence: CASSSYRVTEQFF. The CDR3, as DNA: TGTGCCAGCAGTTCCTACAGGGTTACTGAGCAGTTCTTC.

This clonotype was counted a few times. The V call is TRBV27, the J call TRBJ2-4, with TRBD1 matching 8 bases. Germline V gives CDR1 MNHEY, CDR2 SMNVEV (reference sequence). This CDR3 has 14 amino acids. V shed 3 bases, J shed 7 bases, and the junction held 5 bases outside the gene matches. The CDR3 loop is CASSFQGARNIQYF. The CDR3 DNA follows: TGTGCCAGCAGTTTCCAGGGGGCGAGGAACATTCAGTACTTC.

This clonotype has a count of ten or more. This chain joins TRBV20-1 and TRBJ2-1; 8 nucleotides line up with TRBD2. From germline, CDR1 is DFQATT and CDR2 SNEGSKA (reference sequence). Unmatched junction bases numbered 11, after V lost 4 bases and J lost 9 bases. The CDR3 is 14 amino acids. The CDR3 is CSATQRGWGIEQFF. The CDR3 DNA sequence: TGCAGTGCTACCCAGCGGGGGTGGGGCATTGAGCAGTTCTTC.

The CDR3 region has the DNA TGCAGTGCTAGTTCCCGGGACAAGTACTACAATGAGCAGTTCTTC. Protein product: CSASSRDKYYNEQFF. The chain is built from TRBV20-1 and TRBJ2-1, with D possibly being TRBD1 (6 bases). The CDR3 sequence is 15 residues long. Germline V CDR1 and CDR2: DFQATT, SNEGSKA (reference sequence). V lost 3 bases and J 3 bases, leaving 15 bases between the germline ends.

This clonotype was counted ten times or more. The chain joins TRBV12-3 or TRBV12-4 to TRBJ1-5; TRBD1 matches at 8 bases. The CDR3 has 14 residues. The trim removed 5 bases at V and 3 bases at J, leaving 3 bases unmatched. The CDR3: CASSTTGDNQPQHF. Written as DNA, the CDR3 is TGTGCCAGCAGTACGACAGGGGACAATCAGCCCCAGCATTTT.

J is TRBJ2-3 and V is TRBV5-4; 10 positions agree with TRBD2. The CDR3 consists of 16 residues. The V and J ends lost 3 bases and 2 bases, in that order; junction bases with no gene match: 6. The V gene's germline CDR1 is SGHNT and CDR2 YYREEE (reference sequence). The CDR3 region has the DNA TGTGCCAGCAGCTGGTATAGCGGGGGGTTCACAGATACGCAGTATTTT. This sequence encodes CASSWYSGGFTDTQYF. The variable domain in full, completed from reference TRBV5-4 and TRBJ2-3, reads ETGVTQSPTHLIKTRGQQVTLRCSSQSGHNTVSWYQQALGQGPQFIFQYYREEENGRGNFPPRFSGLQFPNYSSELNVNALELDDSALYLCASSWYSGGFTDTQYFGPGTRLTVL.

This clonotype was picked up many times. V usage is TRBV6-2 or TRBV6-3 and J usage is TRBJ2-7; maybe TRBD1 (6 bases). CDR1 and CDR2 from the germline V gene are MNHEY and SVGEGT. Trimming left V 2 bases short and J 2 bases short, with 10 bases between. This CDR3 is built from 14 residues. The DNA of the CDR3 is TGTGCCAGCAGTTACGGGGACACAACCTACGAGCAGTACTTC. It is translated as CASSYGDTTYEQYF.

This clonotype was counted many times. V gene TRBV7-9 combines with J gene TRBJ1-6, with D possibly being TRBD1 (5 bases). The V gene lost 5 bases and the J gene lost 9 bases, with 14 bases spanning the gap. Germline V lookup: CDR1 SEHNR, CDR2 FQNEAQ (reference sequence). The CDR3 loop spans 14 amino acids. The CDR3 region is CASSPGTFSSPLHF. In nucleotides, the CDR3 is TGTGCCAGCAGCCCCGGGACTTTTTCTTCACCCCTCCACTTT. Filled out from reference TRBV7-9 and TRBJ1-6, the complete variable domain reads DTGVSQNPRHKITKRGQNVTFRCDPISEHNRLYWYRQTLGQGPEFLTYFQNEAQLEKSRLLSDRFSAERPKGSFSTLEIQRTEQGDSAMYLCASSPGTFSSPLHFGNGTRLTVT.

This clonotype has ten or more counts. V gene TRBV20-1 combines with J gene TRBJ1-2; maybe TRBD1 (5 bases). This CDR3 is 13 amino acids long. Looked up from germline, CDR1 is DFQATT and CDR2 is SNEGSKA (reference sequence). Trimming removed 3 bases at V and 1 base at J, with 9 bases between. CDR3 DNA sequence: TGCAGTGCTAGCGACAGCCGTAACTATGGCTACACCTTC. Amino acids: CSASDSRNYGYTF.

This clonotype has only a few counts. The genes are TRBV9 and TRBJ1-1; D may be TRBD1 (6 bases). The V end was cut by 1 base, the J end by 7 bases, with 11 bases between. This CDR3 spans 13 amino acids. Looked up from germline, CDR1 is SGDLS and CDR2 is YYNGEE. In nucleotides, the CDR3 is TGTGCCAGCAGCGTATTGACGGACAGTGAAGCTTTCTTT. Encoded protein: CASSVLTDSEAFF.

The chain carries TRBV5-5 and TRBJ1-5; no clear D. This CDR3 is 14 amino acids long. V shed 1 base and J shed 1 base, with 6 bases lying between them. Germline loops: CDR1 SGHKS, CDR2 YYEKEE (reference sequence). CDR3 residues: CASSLLGSNQPQHF. The CDR3 nucleotides are TGTGCCAGCAGCTTGTTAGGCAGCAATCAGCCCCAGCATTTT.

The table lists this clonotype with many counts. This chain uses TRBV5-4 with TRBJ1-1; 8 positions agree with TRBD1. From germline, CDR1 is SGHNT and CDR2 YYREEE (reference sequence). Losses at the gene ends were 4 bases for V and 5 bases for J; bases not matched to a gene: 4. The CDR3 is 13 residues long. The CDR3 DNA sequence: TGTGCCAGCAGCACGGACAGGGTAACTGAAGCTTTCTTT. Its protein product is CASSTDRVTEAFF. Full variable domain (rest looked up from reference TRBV5-4 and TRBJ1-1): ETGVTQSPTHLIKTRGQQVTLRCSSQSGHNTVSWYQQALGQGPQFIFQYYREEENGRGNFPPRFSGLQFPNYSSELNVNALELDDSALYLCASSTDRVTEAFFGQGTRLTVV.

Only a few counts were recorded for this clonotype. This chain joins TRBV5-5 and TRBJ2-7; D possibly corresponds to TRBD1 (5 bases). The CDR3 is 15 amino acids. Looked up from germline, CDR1 is SGHKS and CDR2 is YYEKEE (reference sequence). V lost 4 bases and J lost 3, with 17 bases in between. CDR3 sequence (DNA): TGTGCCAGCAGCGACACACATCCAGGGTACTACGAGCAGTACTTC. Encoded protein: CASSDTHPGYYEQYF.

This clonotype was counted a few times. This chain links TRBV12-3 or TRBV12-4 with TRBJ2-7, with 7 bases lining up with TRBD2. This CDR3 has 12 residues. The junction had 6 bases not matched to a gene; V was cut back by 7 bases and J by 6 bases. In nucleotides, the CDR3 is TGTGCCAGCATGAGGGAGGGCCTCGAGCAGTACTTC. This sequence encodes CASMREGLEQYF.

This clonotype came up many times. V is TRBV29-1 and J is TRBJ1-4, with D maybe TRBD1 (6 bases). With 5 bases removed from V and 11 bases from J, the gap between germline ends came to 18 bases. This CDR3 comprises 13 residues. Germline V gives CDR1 SQVTM, CDR2 ANQGSEA. The DNA for the CDR3 is TGCAGCGTTACCAGGGGCTCTAAGGACAAACTGTTTTTT. It encodes CSVTRGSKDKLFF.

This clonotype was picked up many times. The chain joins TRBV2 to TRBJ2-2; D remains ambiguous. V lost 6 bases and J lost 0, with 8 bases in between. The CDR3 is 14 amino acids. CDR1 and CDR2 from the germline V gene are SNHLY and FYNNEI. The CDR3 DNA sequence: TGTGCCAGCAGAGGGTCTACGAACACCGGGGAGCTGTTTTTT. Translation gives CASRGSTNTGELFF.

This clonotype was counted at least ten times. The CDR3 DNA is TGTGCCAGCAGCTCGCAGGGGGTTCCGCGGGGCAATGAGCAGTTCTTC. As protein: CASSSQGVPRGNEQFF. This chain links TRBV3-1 with TRBJ2-1, with D possibly being TRBD1 (7 bases). Trimming took 5 bases from V and 6 from J, leaving 20 bases between them. There are 16 residues in the CDR3. Germline values: CDR1 LGHDT, CDR2 YNNKEL (reference sequence).

This clonotype has ten or more counts. The chain couples TRBV20-1 to TRBJ2-3, with 7 positions matching TRBD2. This CDR3 comprises 16 residues. V shed 5 bases and J 1 base; nucleotides not matched to a gene: 12. The V gene's germline CDR1 is DFQATT and CDR2 SNEGSKA (reference sequence). The CDR3 region has the DNA TGCAGTGCTGGGACGAAGGGGAGCGGGGGCACAGATACGCAGTATTTT. Its protein is CSAGTKGSGGTDTQYF.

At least ten counts were recorded for this clonotype. V gene TRBV12-3 or TRBV12-4 combines with J gene TRBJ2-5; D gene uncertain. The V gene lost 7 bases and the J gene lost 5 bases, with 11 bases spanning the gap. The CDR3 length is 12 residues. CDR3 sequence reads: CASMIRGETQYF. The CDR3 DNA sequence: TGTGCCAGCATGATTAGAGGCGAGACCCAGTACTTC.

This clonotype appeared many times. The CDR3 sequence is CSGSTGLYNSPLHF. CDR3 coding DNA: TGCAGTGGTTCGACAGGGCTCTATAATTCACCCCTCCACTTT. V is TRBV20-1 and J is TRBJ1-6, with 7 bases fitting TRBD1. With V trimmed by 7 bases and J by 3 bases, 6 bases remained unmatched. Germline V gives CDR1 DFQATT, CDR2 SNEGSKA (reference sequence). The CDR3 is made up of 14 amino acids.

Ten or more counts support this clonotype. The chain uses TRBV20-1 and TRBJ1-2; D is perhaps TRBD1 (6 bases). CDR3 length equals 15 residues. V was trimmed by 1 base and J by 2 bases, leaving 14 bases between them. Germline CDR1 and CDR2: DFQATT and SNEGSKA (reference sequence). CDR3 in DNA: TGCAGTGCTAGAGCAGTAGGGGGGATAAACTATGGCTACACCTTC. Its translation is CSARAVGGINYGYTF.

This clonotype was detected ten times or more. The rearrangement uses TRBV7-9 and TRBJ1-5, with D perhaps TRBD1 (6 bases). Germline CDR1 reads SEHNR; CDR2 reads FQNEAQ (reference sequence). This CDR3 is built from 14 residues. V lost 3 bases, J lost 6 bases, and 12 bases lay in between. The chain's CDR3 is CASSFAGAGQPQHF. In DNA form, the CDR3 reads TGTGCCAGCAGCTTTGCGGGGGCCGGTCAGCCCCAGCATTTT. Full variable domain (rest looked up from reference TRBV7-9 and TRBJ1-5): DTGVSQNPRHKITKRGQNVTFRCDPISEHNRLYWYRQTLGQGPEFLTYFQNEAQLEKSRLLSDRFSAERPKGSFSTLEIQRTEQGDSAMYLCASSFAGAGQPQHFGDGTRLSIL.

The table lists this clonotype with many counts. The V call is TRBV9, the J call TRBJ2-1; 12 bases align to TRBD2. Germline CDR1 reads SGDLS; CDR2 reads YYNGEE. V gave up 4 bases and J gave up 7 bases; unmatched junction bases: 12. This CDR3 comprises 17 residues. CDR3 in DNA: TGTGCCAGCAGCACACCCCCACTAGCGGGGGGTACTAATGAGCAGTTCTTC. It is translated as CASSTPPLAGGTNEQFF.

This clonotype was seen ten or more times. An end of the junction differs from the germline gene, which may be a read error. This chain uses TRBV2 with TRBJ2-7; 7 bases align to TRBD2. CDR3 length: 15 residues. The germline V gene encodes CDR1 SNHLY and CDR2 FYNNEI. CDR3 amino acids: CASSSLADDSDEQYF. The CDR3 DNA sequence: TGTGCCAGCAGTTCCCTAGCGGACGACTCCGACGAGCAGTACTTC.